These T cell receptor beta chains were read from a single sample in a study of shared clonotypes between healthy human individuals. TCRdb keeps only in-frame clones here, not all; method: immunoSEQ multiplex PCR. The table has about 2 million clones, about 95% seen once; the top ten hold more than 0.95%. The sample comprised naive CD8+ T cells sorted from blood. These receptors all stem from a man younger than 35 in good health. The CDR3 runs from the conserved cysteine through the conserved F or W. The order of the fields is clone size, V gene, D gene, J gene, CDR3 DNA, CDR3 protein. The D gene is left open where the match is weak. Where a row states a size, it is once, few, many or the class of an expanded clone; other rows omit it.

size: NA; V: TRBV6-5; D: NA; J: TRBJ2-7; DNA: TGTGCCAGCCGGCTGGGTTGGGAGCAGTACTTC; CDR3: CASRLGWEQYF
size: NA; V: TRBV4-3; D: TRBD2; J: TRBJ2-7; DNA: TGCGCCAGCAGCCCTTTAGCGGGAGGGCCTTCCTACGAGCAGTACTTC; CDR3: CASSPLAGGPSYEQYF
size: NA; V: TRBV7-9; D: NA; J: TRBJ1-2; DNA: TGTGCCAGCACCACTGACAGTAACTATGGCTACACCTTC; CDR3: CASTTDSNYGYTF
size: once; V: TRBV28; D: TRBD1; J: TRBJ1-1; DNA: TGTGCCAGCAGTTTAGCGACAGGGCACGGGTACACTGAAGCTTTCTTT; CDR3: CASSLATGHGYTEAFF
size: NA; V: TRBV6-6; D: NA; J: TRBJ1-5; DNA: TGTGCCAGCAGTTACGGGGGCGGAGGTCAGCCCCAGCATTTT; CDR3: CASSYGGGGQPQHF
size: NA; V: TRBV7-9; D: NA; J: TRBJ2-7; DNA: TGTGCCAGCAGCTTAGGACGGACAGACTACGAGCAGTACTTC; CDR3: CASSLGRTDYEQYF
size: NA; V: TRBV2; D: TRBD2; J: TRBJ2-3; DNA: TGTGCCAGCAGTGAAAAACTAGCGGGAGTCCAAGATACGCAGTATTTT; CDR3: CASSEKLAGVQDTQYF
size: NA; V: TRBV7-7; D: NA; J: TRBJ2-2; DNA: TGTGCTAGCACAGGGACGGCCGGGGAGCTGTTTTTT; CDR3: CASTGTAGELFF
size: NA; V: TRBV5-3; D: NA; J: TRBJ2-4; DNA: TGTGCCAGAAGCCCGGGGGAGGGACAACGAGGGGATTCTGCCAAAAACATTCAGTACTTC; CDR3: CARSPGEGQRGDSAKNIQYF
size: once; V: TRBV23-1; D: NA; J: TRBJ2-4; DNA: TGCGCCAGCAGTCGTAAGGAGGGCCCGTCCTTC; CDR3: CASSRKEGPSF
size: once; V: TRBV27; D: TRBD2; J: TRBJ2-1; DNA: TGTGCCAGCAGTATAACTAGCGGAAGCTCCTACAATGAGCAGTTCTTC; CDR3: CASSITSGSSYNEQFF